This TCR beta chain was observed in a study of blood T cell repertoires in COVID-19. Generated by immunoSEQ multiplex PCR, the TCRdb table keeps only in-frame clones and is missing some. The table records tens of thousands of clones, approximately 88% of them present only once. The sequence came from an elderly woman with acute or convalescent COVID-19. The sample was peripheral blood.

The CDR3 nucleotides read TGTGCCTCGAGACTAAGGGGGGGTAAGAACGAGCAGTACTTC. It translates to CASRLRGGKNEQYF. This sequence joins TRBV6-5 and TRBJ2-7; D may be TRBD2 (7 bases). CDR1 is MNHEY, CDR2 SVGAGI, per germline. The V gene lost 11 bases and the J gene lost 5 bases, with 22 bases spanning the gap. The CDR3 runs to 14 residues.